This TCR beta chain was recovered during a study of cytomegalovirus exposure and HLA in healthy donors. Study-wide context: A previous analysis identified about 110 million unique TCR beta sequences derived from roughly 180 million T cells.

A multiplex PCR was run with 60 Vbeta primers and 13 Jbeta primers. Method: immunoSEQ multiplex PCR; TCRdb's copy keeps in-frame clones and lacks some. The sample has some 200,000 clones, over 65% seen once. This clone was recorded a few times. Sequenced sample: PBMCs. The source is a woman aged 25 to 39 in good health and CMV-seronegative.

CDR3 nucleotide sequence: TGTGCCAGCACCCGACCAGGGTTGGGGAAGGATGGCTACACCTTC. Residues: CASTRPGLGKDGYTF. The gene calls are TRBV6-1 and TRBJ1-2, with D tentatively TRBD1 (5 bases). CDR1 MNHNS and CDR2 SASEGT come from the germline V gene. V was pared by 7 bases and J by 6 bases, with 21 bases between. The CDR3 contains 15 residues.